These T cell receptor beta chains were read from a single sample in a study of T-cell memory formation after mild COVID-19. TCRdb passed the 5' RACE reads through MiXCR, listing each CDR3 protein once. Of 350,000 to 450,000 distinct CDR3 sequences in the sample, 20% were seen once. The sequenced sample was PBMCs or a T cell subset sorted from them (not recorded which). Receptors were obtained from an adult woman who had mild COVID-19 (a few samples of this study predate the infection). Cell type and time point are not known. Both conserved end residues are part of each CDR3. The D gene is left open where the match is weak. Part of the rows lack a size; the others show once, few, many or a class for expanded clones.

>.|TRBJ2-3|18|TRBV4-2|TRBD2
CASSQEPAGEEGTDTQYF
TGTGCCAGCAGCCAAGAACCTGCGGGAGAGGAGGGCACAGATACGCAGTATTTT
>few|TRBJ2-7|15|TRBV6-1|TRBD1
CASSAPGTGRYEQYF
TGTGCCAGCAGTGCCCCCGGGACAGGCCGTTACGAGCAGTACTTC
>few|TRBJ2-6|21|TRBV7-2|.
CASSLNPWSGGGLTGANVLTF
TGTGCCAGCAGCTTAAACCCGTGGAGTGGGGGAGGTCTGACTGGGGCCAACGTCCTGACTTTC
>few|TRBJ1-4|14|TRBV3-1|.
CASSQSGRREKLFF
TGTGCCAGCAGCCAATCGGGACGGCGGGAAAAACTGTTTTTT
>.|TRBJ2-1|14|TRBV2|.
CASSDPGAYNEQFF
TGTGCCAGCAGCGATCCGGGGGCCTACAATGAGCAGTTCTTC
>few|TRBJ1-2|14|TRBV27|.
CASSSRTFASGYTF
TGTGCCAGCAGTTCCCGGACCTTCGCATCGGGCTACACCTTC
>few|TRBJ2-7|14|TRBV19|.
CASSVQTRSYEQYF
TGTGCCAGTAGCGTCCAGACCCGCTCCTACGAGCAGTACTTC
>.|TRBJ1-5|15|TRBV7-8|.
CASSLDGTQNQPQHF
TGTGCCAGCAGCTTAGATGGGACACAGAATCAGCCCCAGCATTTT
>few|TRBJ2-7|10|TRBV6-2/TRBV6-3|.
CASYPYEQYF
TGTGCCAGCTACCCCTACGAGCAGTACTTC
>.|TRBJ1-2|12|TRBV28|.
CASSSTSDGYTF
TGTGCCAGCAGTTCCACCAGCGATGGCTACACCTTC
>.|TRBJ2-1|12|TRBV7-9|.
CASSRDKDEQFF
TGTGCCAGCAGCCGTGACAAGGATGAGCAGTTCTTC
>.|TRBJ2-7|15|TRBV6-5|.
CASSYLIGTSQQQYF
TGTGCCAGCAGTTACCTGATTGGGACCTCCCAGCAGCAGTACTTC
>.|TRBJ1-4|15|TRBV12-3/TRBV12-4|.
CASSGGAGAGEKLFF
TGTGCCAGCAGTGGGGGCGCGGGCGCTGGGGAAAAACTGTTTTTT
>.|TRBJ2-4|14|TRBV12-3/TRBV12-4|.
CASSQPTIRNIQYF
TGTGCCAGCAGTCAGCCGACTATTCGAAACATTCAGTACTTC
>.|TRBJ2-7|17|TRBV27|TRBD2
CASRPSGGTGGRREQYF
TGTGCCAGCAGACCCTCGGGGGGGACGGGGGGCCGGCGCGAGCAGTACTTC
>many|TRBJ2-7|13|TRBV20-1|.
CSARLLPYYEQYF
TGCAGTGCTAGACTTTTACCGTATTACGAGCAGTACTTC
>.|TRBJ2-5|16|TRBV11-2|.
CASSFLPGWPQETQYF
TGTGCCAGCAGCTTCCTACCGGGTTGGCCGCAAGAGACCCAGTACTTC
>many|TRBJ2-1|12|TRBV7-6|.
CASSPQGFEQFF
TGTGCCAGCAGCCCGCAAGGATTTGAGCAGTTCTTC
>once|TRBJ1-1|11|TRBV24-1|.
CATSLWLEAFF
TGTGCCACCAGTCTGTGGCTTGAAGCTTTCTTT
>many|TRBJ2-7|16|TRBV6-5|.
CASSYSGPAGSYEQYF
TGTGCCAGCAGTTACTCTGGCCCGGCAGGTTCCTACGAGCAGTACTTC
>few|TRBJ2-1|15|TRBV6-5|.
CASSPRWGGHNEQFF
TGTGCCAGCAGTCCCCGGTGGGGAGGACACAATGAGCAGTTCTTC
>.|TRBJ2-5|16|TRBV4-1|TRBD1
CASSRGQGGMQETQYF
TGCGCCAGCAGCCGGGGACAGGGCGGGATGCAAGAGACCCAGTACTTC
>.|TRBJ2-1|16|TRBV3-1|.
CASSPRGSVIHNEQFF
TGTGCCAGCAGCCCCCGGGGTTCGGTGATTCACAATGAGCAGTTCTTC
>.|TRBJ2-3|18|TRBV28|.
CASSYASAAGGSTDTQYF
TGTGCCAGCAGCTACGCCTCGGCAGCTGGGGGTAGCACAGATACGCAGTATTTT
>.|TRBJ2-1|16|TRBV29-1|TRBD2
CSVASLAGGLYNEQFF
TGCAGCGTTGCTTCCTTAGCGGGAGGATTATACAATGAGCAGTTCTTC
>few|TRBJ2-2|17|TRBV6-1|TRBD2
CASSDPAGGPLTGELFF
TGTGCCAGCAGTGATCCCGCGGGAGGGCCTCTAACCGGGGAGCTGTTTTTT
>many|TRBJ2-2|15|TRBV7-9|.
CASSPETDLTGELFF
TGTGCCAGCAGCCCGGAGACAGACTTAACCGGGGAGCTGTTTTTT
>.|TRBJ2-3|14|TRBV12-3/TRBV12-4|TRBD2
CASNRWGSGDTQYF
TGTGCCAGCAACCGCTGGGGTAGCGGGGATACGCAGTATTTT
>.|TRBJ1-1|13|TRBV18|.
CASSLHDGTEAFF
TGTGCCAGCTCACTCCATGATGGCACTGAAGCTTTCTTT
>.|TRBJ2-3|12|TRBV29-1|.
CSLRGAGDTQYF
TGCAGCCTCAGAGGGGCGGGAGATACGCAGTATTTT
>.|TRBJ2-3|13|TRBV5-6|.
CASSLLVADTQYF
TGTGCCAGCAGCTTGTTGGTTGCAGATACGCAGTATTTT
>.|TRBJ1-2|15|TRBV24-1|TRBD1
CATSDPHGTEYGYTF
TGTGCCACCAGTGACCCCCATGGGACAGAATATGGCTACACCTTC
>.|TRBJ2-4|17|TRBV18|.
CASSALSDAGAKNIQYF
TGTGCCAGCTCAGCATTGTCCGACGCCGGGGCCAAAAACATTCAGTACTTC
>.|TRBJ2-2|18|TRBV5-4|TRBD1
CASSPRSNGQGTTGELFF
TGTGCCAGCAGCCCCCGGAGTAACGGACAGGGGACAACCGGGGAGCTGTTTTTT
>.|TRBJ2-3|12|TRBV7-8|.
CASSLGTQAQYF
TGTGCCAGCAGCTTAGGGACGCAGGCGCAGTATTTT
>few|TRBJ2-7|16|TRBV5-1|TRBD1
CASSLAPGQGAHEQYF
TGCGCCAGCAGCTTAGCTCCGGGACAGGGGGCTCACGAGCAGTACTTC
>.|TRBJ1-1|13|TRBV12-3/TRBV12-4|TRBD1
CASSLAQGAEAFF
TGTGCCAGCAGTTTAGCACAGGGGGCTGAAGCTTTCTTT
>few|TRBJ1-2|16|TRBV9|.
CASSVAPQDINYGYTF
TGTGCCAGCAGCGTAGCCCCACAGGACATTAACTATGGCTACACCTTC
>.|TRBJ2-1|14|TRBV20-1|TRBD1
CSATGTASYNEQFF
TGCAGTGCTACTGGGACAGCCTCCTACAATGAGCAGTTCTTC
>many|TRBJ2-2|16|TRBV12-3/TRBV12-4|.
CASSFRRGAYVGELFF
TGTGCCAGCAGTTTTAGGAGGGGGGCCTATGTAGGGGAGCTGTTTTTT
>.|TRBJ2-5|16|TRBV7-3|.
CASSLTGRVLQETQYF
TGTGCCAGCAGCTTAACGGGCCGGGTCCTTCAAGAGACCCAGTACTTC
>.|TRBJ2-2|13|TRBV2|TRBD1
CATLGQPTGELFF
TGTGCCACACTGGGACAGCCCACCGGGGAGCTGTTTTTT
>.|TRBJ2-1|13|TRBV27|.
CASSLLSGTEQFF
TGTGCCAGCAGTTTACTTTCAGGGACTGAGCAGTTCTTC
>.|TRBJ1-3|15|TRBV5-1|.
CASSLDGGSGNTIYF
TGCGCCAGCAGCTTGGACGGAGGCTCTGGAAACACCATATATTTT
>.|TRBJ1-4|18|TRBV7-2|.
CASSSLPVGRRFNEKLFF
TGTGCCAGCAGCTCACTCCCGGTGGGTCGGCGATTTAATGAAAAACTGTTTTTT
>many|TRBJ2-1|14|TRBV5-1|TRBD2
CASSSSGGYNEQFF
TGCGCCAGCAGCTCAAGCGGGGGGTACAATGAGCAGTTCTTC
>few|TRBJ1-1|14|TRBV6-5|.
CASTNQGMNTEAFF
TGTGCCAGCACGAACCAGGGAATGAACACTGAAGCTTTCTTT
>.|TRBJ1-2|14|TRBV25-1|TRBD1
CASSGTGDNYGYTF
TGTGCCAGCAGTGGGACAGGGGATAACTATGGCTACACCTTC
>.|TRBJ2-7|13|TRBV20-1|.
CSASPGPSYEQYF
TGCAGTGCTAGTCCCGGACCCTCCTACGAGCAGTACTTC
>many|TRBJ2-5|15|TRBV5-4|.
CASRNVAVSQETQYF
TGTGCCAGCAGGAATGTTGCCGTAAGCCAAGAGACCCAGTACTTC
>.|TRBJ1-4|14|TRBV12-3/TRBV12-4|.
CASSLGDGTEKLFF
TGTGCCAGCAGTTTGGGGGACGGTACTGAAAAACTGTTTTTT